These T cell receptor beta chains were read from a single sample in a study of blood T cell repertoires in COVID-19. Assay: immunoSEQ multiplex PCR; the TCRdb copy retains only in-frame clones and omits some. This sample has 200,000 to 250,000 clones, with around 88% found just once. The sequencing input was PBMCs or T cells enriched from blood (not recorded which). These receptors were taken from a woman in her twenties or thirties who had been exposed to COVID-19. CDR3s include the opening cysteine and the closing phenylalanine or tryptophan. The order of the fields is J gene, V gene, CDR3 protein.

J: TRBJ2-7; V: TRBV10-3; CDR3: CATSGQQNYEQYF
J: TRBJ1-5; V: TRBV3-1/TRBV3-2; CDR3: CASSQGQGGQPQHF
J: TRBJ1-5; V: TRBV3-1/TRBV3-2; CDR3: CASSQDPGGLGQPQHF
J: TRBJ2-3; V: TRBV6-5; CDR3: CASKEMGRDTQYF
J: TRBJ1-2; V: TRBV6-5; CDR3: CASRGQGGNNYGYTF
J: TRBJ2-7; V: TRBV13; CDR3: CASSSPSSGGYEQYF
J: TRBJ2-1; V: TRBV24-1; CDR3: CATSDWQALNEQFF
J: TRBJ2-2; V: TRBV18; CDR3: CASSPPSGGGELFF
J: TRBJ2-7; V: TRBV9; CDR3: CASSGTTSGHEQYF
J: TRBJ1-1; V: TRBV3-1/TRBV3-2; CDR3: CASSQRGQAREAFF
J: TRBJ1-4; V: TRBV11-3; CDR3: CASSADRAFEKLFF
J: TRBJ2-7; V: TRBV9; CDR3: CASSVEGTSAPVYEQYF
J: TRBJ1-6; V: TRBV5-5; CDR3: CASSTGTGRAPLHF
J: TRBJ2-3; V: TRBV29-1; CDR3: CSVEKGASTDTQYF
J: TRBJ2-3; V: TRBV3-1/TRBV3-2; CDR3: CASSQGPPGTASDTQYF
J: TRBJ2-7; V: TRBV29-1; CDR3: CSVETTGSGVQYF